Sequencing of this T cell receptor (beta chain) was carried out in a study of CD8 T cells in Susac syndrome. The authors reverse transcribed 0.5 to 1 ug RNA with random hexamers. Coverage of TCR beta CDR3 amplification by immunoSEQ multiplex PCR extended to 54 Vbeta and 13 Jbeta. One entry per CDR3 protein results from TCRdb running MiXCR on the immunoSEQ multiplex PCR reads. There are a few hundred thousand distinct CDR3 sequences in the sample; approximately 85% occur only once, and 0.21% lies in the top ten. The V end lost 4 bases, the J end lost 3 bases, and 22 bases lay between the germline ends. CDR1 DFQATT and CDR2 SNEGSKA come from the germline V gene (reference sequence). The CDR3 totals 17 residues. Both CD4+ and CD8+ T cells were negatively isolated, and TEMRA cells underwent FACS enrichment.

The rearrangement joins TRBV20-1 to TRBJ2-1; D possibly corresponds to TRBD1 (6 bases). The receptor was derived from a human donor with multiple sclerosis. The sample taken for sequencing was CD8+ T cells from PBMCs. CDR3 bases: TGCAGTGCTACATCGAATATGGGGGCAAGGCGCTACAATGAGCAGTTCTTC. Protein sequence: CSATSNMGARRYNEQFF.